This entry lists 22 T cell receptor beta chains sequenced from one sample in a study of blood T cell repertoires in COVID-19. Assay: immunoSEQ multiplex PCR; the TCRdb copy retains only in-frame clones and omits some. Of 54,000 or so clones in the sample, roughly 88% were seen once. The material sequenced was peripheral blood. These receptors were obtained from an elderly woman with acute or convalescent COVID-19.

The chain links TRBV10-3 to TRBJ2-1; TRBD2 matches 7 bases. Trimming at V came to 6 bases and at J to 8 bases, leaving 10 bases not matched to a gene. Germline V gene data show CDR1 as ENHRY and CDR2 as SYGVKD. The CDR3 totals 14 residues. CDR3 DNA: TGTGCCATCAGCGAGCGGGATACTGGGGATGAGCAGTTCTTC. Protein product: CAISERDTGDEQFF.

The chain joins TRBV3-1 (or the pseudogene TRBV3-2) to TRBJ1-3, with D maybe TRBD1 (6 bases). Germline-derived CDR1 and CDR2 are LGHDT and YNNKEL (reference sequence). The CDR3 covers 18 residues. V shed 5 bases and J shed 1 base, with 21 bases lying between them. This chain's CDR3 is CASSFRTRGRGSGNTIYF. DNA for the CDR3: TGTGCCAGCAGCTTCCGAACCAGGGGCAGAGGTTCTGGAAACACCATATATTTT.

The chain employs TRBV2 and TRBJ2-7, with D maybe TRBD1 (5 bases). The CDR3 runs 14 residues. Germline values: CDR1 SNHLY, CDR2 FYNNEI. Trimming left V 7 bases short and J 0 bases short, with 13 bases between. The CDR3 coding sequence is TGTGCCAGCAAGAGACAGCAAGACTCCTACGAGCAGTACGTC. This gives the protein CASKRQQDSYEQYV.

The chain recombines TRBV6-2 or TRBV6-3 with TRBJ2-7, with 12 nucleotides matching TRBD2. V was pared by 0 bases and J by 4 bases, with 7 bases of the junction left unmatched. The CDR3 covers 17 residues. CDR1 and CDR2 (germline): MNHEY, SVGEGT. CDR3 protein: CASSYSSGLAGPYEQYV. CDR3 DNA: TGTGCCAGCAGTTACTCGAGTGGACTAGCGGGACCTTACGAGCAGTACGTC.

This chain uses TRBV14 with TRBJ2-1; TRBD1 matches at 7 bases. CDR3 length: 16 amino acids. Germline CDR1 reads SGHDN; CDR2 reads FVKESK. After removal of 7 bases from V and 0 bases from J, the junction contained 9 bases not matched to a gene. CDR3 nucleotides: TGTGCCAGCACCATGACAGGGACGAGCTCCTACAATGAGCAGTTCTTC. Amino acids: CASTMTGTSSYNEQFF.

V gene TRBV19 combines with J gene TRBJ1-1, with a tentative D call TRBD1 (6 bases). The germline gives CDR1 LNHDA, CDR2 SQIVND (reference sequence). V was cut by 5 bases and J by 1 base, with 11 bases left in between. The CDR3 is 14 amino acids. The CDR3 region has the DNA TGTGCCAGTAGTTATTTGGACAGGAACACTGAAGCTTTCTTT. Encoded protein: CASSYLDRNTEAFF.

V usage is TRBV4-1 and J usage is TRBJ1-1, with D maybe TRBD1 (6 bases). Between the trimmed V and J ends, which lost 3 bases and 1 base, there was a span of 15 bases. Germline CDR1 reads MGHRA; CDR2 reads YSYEKL. The CDR3 has 16 amino acids. In DNA, the CDR3 is TGCGCCAGCAGCCATAAGACTGGGGGCGCGAACACTGAAGCTTTCTTT. Its translation is CASSHKTGGANTEAFF.

A word on this clone: One end of the junction is discordant with germline, which a read error may explain. V and J are TRBV5-1 and TRBJ1-3; D perhaps matches TRBD1 (6 bases). The CDR3 is made up of 17 amino acids. CDR1 SGHRS and CDR2 YFSETQ come from the germline V gene. CDR3 nucleotides: TGCGCCAGCAGTTTGGAAATACAGGGAGTGAGAGGAAACACCATATATTTT. It is translated as CASSLEIQGVRGNTIYF.

The genes are TRBV4-2 and TRBJ2-7, with 12 nucleotides matching TRBD2. With 1 base clipped from V and 0 bases from J, the junction kept 25 bases outside the gene matches. Germline V gene data show CDR1 as LGHNA and CDR2 as YNFKEQ. The CDR3 is 24 amino acids. The CDR3 DNA is TGTGCCAGCAGCCAAGTTTTTCCGGCATTTTCTGGACTAGCGGGATTTTACAGCTCCTACGAGCAGTACGTC. This translates into CASSQVFPAFSGLAGFYSSYEQYV.

This clone was detected only once. The gene calls are TRBV30 and TRBJ2-3, with 12 nucleotides matching TRBD2. There are 15 residues in the CDR3. The trim removed 0 bases at V and 6 bases at J, leaving 4 bases unmatched. Germline CDR1 reads GTSNPN; CDR2 reads SVGIG (reference sequence). CDR3 sequence reads: CAWSVLAGGRDTQYF. CDR3 DNA sequence: TGTGCCTGGAGTGTACTAGCGGGAGGTCGGGATACGCAGTATTTT.

This sequence joins TRBV7-9 and TRBJ2-3, with D possibly matching TRBD1 (6 bases). Germline assignment: CDR1 SEHNR and CDR2 FQNEAQ (reference sequence). The CDR3 extends over 17 amino acids. Trimming left V 2 bases short and J 2 bases short, with 17 bases between. CDR3 region: CASSLRGGRGITDTQYF. As DNA, the CDR3 is TGTGCCAGCAGCTTAAGGGGTGGCAGGGGAATCACAGATACGCAGTATTTT.

This clone was seen only a few times. V gene TRBV7-2 combines with J gene TRBJ2-1, with D possibly TRBD1 on 6 matching bases. The CDR3 runs 14 residues. Trimming removed 0 bases from V and 5 bases from J, with 8 bases in between. Germline CDR1 and CDR2: SGHTA and FQGNSA. The CDR3 DNA reads TGTGCCAGCAGCTTAGCGGCAGGGGACAATGAGCAGTTCTTC. It translates to CASSLAAGDNEQFF.

The chain joins TRBV16 to TRBJ2-2, with D unclear. Germline V gene data show CDR1 as KGHSY and CDR2 as FQNENV. Trimming pared 6 bases from V and 3 bases from J, leaving 8 bases between. The CDR3 is 13 amino acids. The CDR3 loop is CASSGLYTGELFF. For the CDR3, the DNA is TGTGCCAGCAGTGGGCTCTACACCGGGGAGCTGTTTTTT.

The chain joins TRBV5-1 to TRBJ2-1; D possibly corresponds to TRBD2 (6 bases). The CDR3 totals 16 residues. Germline assignment: CDR1 SGHRS and CDR2 YFSETQ. Trimming removed 4 bases at V and 0 bases at J, with 14 bases between. CDR3: CASSPRGGISYNEQFF. CDR3 nucleotides: TGCGCCAGCAGCCCTAGGGGCGGGATCTCCTACAATGAGCAGTTCTTC.

J is TRBJ1-1 and V is TRBV13, with 9 bases fitting TRBD1. The CDR3 loop spans 17 amino acids. Germline assignment: CDR1 PRHDT and CDR2 FYEKMQ (reference sequence). The junction had 9 bases not matched to a gene; V was cut back by 4 bases and J by 0 bases. The CDR3 region is CASSSGQGSRMNTEAFF. The CDR3 nucleotides read TGTGCCAGCAGCTCGGGACAGGGATCAAGGATGAACACTGAAGCTTTCTTT.

The V gene is TRBV9, the J gene TRBJ2-2; TRBD2 matches at 8 bases. V was clipped by 4 bases and J by 2 bases; unmatched bases: 4. This CDR3 has 15 residues. CDR1 is SGDLS, CDR2 YYNGEE, per germline. This CDR3 reads CASSPLAGNTGELFF. The CDR3 nucleotides read TGTGCCAGCAGCCCTTTAGCGGGAAACACCGGGGAGCTGTTTTTT.

This chain uses TRBV11-2 with TRBJ2-7; 10 nucleotides match TRBD2. Losses at the gene ends were 1 base for V and 3 bases for J; bases not matched to a gene: 3. Germline assignment: CDR1 SGHAT and CDR2 FQNNGV. The CDR3 has 15 residues. CDR3 protein: CASSLAAGGRYEQYF. CDR3 nucleotide sequence: TGTGCCAGCAGCTTAGCAGCGGGGGGGCGCTACGAGCAGTACTTC.

The V call is TRBV27, the J call TRBJ2-4; TRBD2 is a possible D gene (6 bases). With 3 bases removed from V and 1 base from J, the gap between germline ends came to 10 bases. Looked up from germline, CDR1 is MNHEY and CDR2 is SMNVEV (reference sequence). There are 15 residues in the CDR3. CDR3 residues: CASSFGRGAKNIQYF. CDR3 in DNA: TGTGCCAGCAGTTTCGGCCGGGGGGCCAAAAACATTCAGTACTTC.

The chain links TRBV14 to TRBJ2-5; TRBD1 matches at 7 bases. Trimming took 1 base from V and 1 from J; bases not matched to a gene: 3. The CDR3 contains 15 residues. CDR1 and CDR2 from the germline V gene are SGHDN and FVKESK. The CDR3 region has the DNA TGTGCCAGCAGCCAAGGTGGGACAGCCCAAGAGACCCAGTACTTC. Its protein is CASSQGGTAQETQYF.

This clone was detected once. The V and J genes are TRBV2 and TRBJ1-5; D possibly corresponds to TRBD1 (5 bases). The CDR3 is 16 amino acids. Germline values: CDR1 SNHLY, CDR2 FYNNEI. The germline V and J ends were trimmed by 5 bases and 6 bases, with 20 bases remaining between them. CDR3 coding DNA: TGTGCCAGCAGTCCTCGGCGGGGGACGGTCGGTCAGCCCCAGCATTTT. It codes for CASSPRRGTVGQPQHF.

As concerns this clone: At one boundary the junction diverges from the germline segment, which might be a read error. The rearrangement links TRBV11-3 to TRBJ2-5; 10 bases line up with TRBD1. Germline V CDR1 and CDR2: SGHNT, YENEEA. This CDR3 spans 13 amino acids. This CDR3 reads CASTDRGQGTQYF. The CDR3 nucleotides are TGTGCCAGCACAGACAGGGGGCAAGGGACCCAGTACTTC.

The chain couples TRBV7-3 to TRBJ1-6, with D possibly TRBD1 on 6 matching bases. The V end was cut by 6 bases, the J end by 9 bases, with 9 bases between. The CDR3 spans 12 residues. Germline V lookup: CDR1 SGHTA, CDR2 FQGTGA. This CDR3 reads CASRYRVSPLHF. CDR3 in DNA: TGTGCCAGCAGATACAGGGTTTCACCCCTCCACTTT.